Each of the 17 T cell receptor beta chains below was sequenced from the same sample in a study of cytomegalovirus exposure and HLA in healthy donors. PCR employed 60 Vbeta and 13 Jbeta primers. Some clones are missing from TCRdb's copy, which holds only in-frame ones; the method was immunoSEQ multiplex PCR. This repertoire shows over 110,000 clones, 65% to 85% found once; its top ten account for approximately 2.4%. Material: PBMCs. These receptors all stem from a male donor in good health and CMV-seronegative.

Only a few counts were recorded for this clone. The rearrangement links TRBV10-1 to TRBJ2-7; 9 positions match TRBD1. J was trimmed by 2 bases and V by 5 bases; bases with no gene match: 4. The CDR3 has 14 residues. Germline assignment: CDR1 WNHNN and CDR2 SYGVQD (reference sequence). CDR3 protein: CASSPGQGPYEQYF. The CDR3 DNA sequence: TGCGCCAGCAGTCCGGGACAGGGACCCTACGAGCAGTACTTC.

This rearrangement joins TRBV27 to TRBJ1-5; D not certain. Trimming stripped 4 bases from V and 4 bases from J, with 5 bases between. Germline assignment: CDR1 MNHEY and CDR2 SMNVEV (reference sequence). This CDR3 contains 12 residues. The CDR3 coding sequence is TGTGCCAGCAGTTCCCTAAATCAGCCCCAGCATTTT. It specifies CASSSLNQPQHF.

The rearrangement links TRBV7-6 to TRBJ2-7, with TRBD1 matching 8 bases. V was clipped by 1 base and J by 5 bases; unmatched bases: 4. This CDR3 contains 14 residues. Germline values: CDR1 SGHVS, CDR2 FNYEAQ. The CDR3 loop is CASSLDAGGDEQYF. In DNA form, the CDR3 reads TGTGCCAGCAGCTTAGATGCAGGGGGCGACGAGCAGTACTTC.

This clone showed up just a few times. V usage is TRBV23-1 and J usage is TRBJ2-5; D may be TRBD1 (6 bases). TRBV23-1 is classed as an ORF, of uncertain function. The CDR3 sequence is 14 residues long. Trimming took 8 bases from V and 5 from J, leaving 18 bases between them. The CDR3 sequence is CASGTQGLRETQYF. DNA of the CDR3: TGCGCCAGCGGGACACAGGGTTTGAGGGAGACCCAGTACTTC.

V and J are TRBV4-3 and TRBJ2-3; the match to TRBD2 covers 10 bases. The CDR3 has 17 amino acids. Germline CDR1 reads LGHNA; CDR2 reads YSLEER. V was pared by 5 bases and J by 3 bases, with 11 bases of the junction left unmatched. CDR3 residues: CASSSRASGSATDTQYF. The CDR3 bases are TGCGCCAGCAGCTCAAGGGCTAGCGGGAGTGCGACAGATACGCAGTATTTT.

CDR3 sequence: CATRQGVYEQYF. The CDR3 coding sequence is TGTGCCACACGGCAGGGGGTCTACGAGCAGTACTTC. The chain uses TRBV28 and TRBJ2-7, with 7 positions matching TRBD1. CDR1 and CDR2 from the germline V gene are MDHEN and SYDVKM. Germline trimming cut 10 bases from V and 3 bases from J; bases unmatched to any gene: 6. The CDR3 is made up of 12 amino acids.

The J gene is TRBJ2-1, the V gene TRBV7-2; TRBD2 is a possible D gene (5 bases). Trimming left V 1 base short and J 9 bases short, with 25 bases between. Germline assignment: CDR1 SGHTA and CDR2 FQGNSA. The CDR3 is 18 amino acids. CDR3 region: CASSLDPSGRSKIGEQFF. The CDR3 DNA reads as TGTGCCAGCAGCTTAGACCCGAGCGGAAGATCCAAAATAGGTGAGCAGTTCTTC.

This chain connects TRBV6-1 to TRBJ2-7, with a weak D call TRBD1 (5 bases). Germline-derived CDR1 and CDR2 are MNHNS and SASEGT. The V and J ends lost 6 bases and 2 bases respectively, with 8 bases between them. The CDR3 has 12 residues. The CDR3 coding sequence is TGTGCCAGCAGCGACAGTACCTACGAGCAGTACTTC. It yields the protein CASSDSTYEQYF.

This chain connects TRBV7-6 to TRBJ1-6; D not certain. The CDR3 consists of 18 residues. Trimming pared 4 bases from V and 0 bases from J, leaving 16 bases between. Germline V lookup: CDR1 SGHVS, CDR2 FNYEAQ. CDR3 sequence (DNA): TGTGCCAGCAGCTCTAGCGCGAGGAAGAGCTCCTATAATTCACCCCTCCACTTT. Protein sequence: CASSSSARKSSYNSPLHF.

The chain recombines TRBV4-3 with TRBJ1-3; possible D gene TRBD1, 6 bases. The CDR3 is 16 residues long. V was shortened by 0 bases and J by 3 bases, with 12 bases between the two germline ends. The germline gives CDR1 LGHNA, CDR2 YSLEER. CDR3 sequence: CASSQDRAGVGNTIYF. DNA of the CDR3: TGCGCCAGCAGCCAAGATCGAGCAGGGGTTGGAAACACCATATATTTT.

The gene calls are TRBV2 and TRBJ2-5, with D perhaps TRBD2 (6 bases). The germline V and J ends were trimmed by 3 bases and 5 bases, with 13 bases remaining between them. The CDR3 is 14 residues long. Germline V gene sequence: CDR1 SNHLY, CDR2 FYNNEI. The CDR3 reads CASSEGGSYETQYF. The CDR3 coding sequence is TGTGCCAGCAGTGAGGGAGGTAGCTATGAGACCCAGTACTTC. Full variable domain (missing parts from reference TRBV2 and TRBJ2-5): EPEVTQTPSHQVTQMGQEVILRCVPISNHLYFYWYRQILGQKVEFLVSFYNNEISEKSEIFDDQFSVERPDGSNFTLKIRSTKLEDSAMYFCASSEGGSYETQYFGPGTRLLVL.

This rearrangement joins TRBV27 to TRBJ1-2, with 9 bases matching TRBD1. Trimming took 6 bases from V and 8 from J; bases not matched to a gene: 7. The germline gives CDR1 MNHEY, CDR2 SMNVEV (reference sequence). CDR3 length: 13 amino acids. CDR3 sequence reads: CASRRTGEEGYTF. CDR3 nucleotides: TGTGCCAGCAGGCGGACAGGGGAGGAAGGCTACACCTTC.

CDR3 protein: CASSLARTSTYNEQFF. In DNA, the CDR3 is TGTGCCAGCAGCTTAGCCCGGACTAGTACCTACAATGAGCAGTTCTTC. This rearrangement joins TRBV7-9 to TRBJ2-1, with TRBD2 matching over 7 bases. The CDR3 has 16 residues. V trimming: 0 bases; J trimming: 2 bases; junction bases outside the gene matches: 4. Germline CDR1 reads SEHNR; CDR2 reads FQNEAQ (reference sequence).

The rearrangement uses TRBV12-5 and TRBJ2-5; D is possibly TRBD2 (6 bases). The CDR3 is made up of 16 amino acids. In germline, CDR1 is LGHNT, CDR2 FRNRAP. The ends were cut back, 2 bases at V and 1 base at J, with 14 bases in the middle. Here the CDR3 reads CASGLLPREPQETQYF. In DNA, the CDR3 is TGTGCTAGTGGTTTGTTACCCCGGGAGCCCCAAGAGACCCAGTACTTC.

The chain uses TRBV4-3 and TRBJ2-7, with 8 bases identical to TRBD2. Per germline, CDR1 LGHNA and CDR2 YSLEER. V trimming: 3 bases; J trimming: 6 bases; junction bases outside the gene matches: 7. This CDR3 comprises 14 residues. The chain's CDR3 is CASSHTGTSGEQYF. The CDR3 nucleotides are TGCGCCAGCAGCCACACCGGGACTAGTGGCGAGCAGTACTTC.

The rearrangement joins TRBV28 to TRBJ2-1, with D possibly matching TRBD2 (6 bases). V lost 1 base and J lost 9, with 13 bases in between. This CDR3 comprises 14 residues. The germline gives CDR1 MDHEN, CDR2 SYDVKM. CDR3: CASSLYGRGGEQFF. The CDR3 DNA reads as TGTGCCAGCAGTTTATACGGGAGAGGCGGTGAGCAGTTCTTC.

The rearrangement links TRBV29-1 to TRBJ1-2, with 8 bases fitting TRBD1. Unmatched junction bases numbered 8, after V lost 6 bases and J lost 2 bases. CDR1 and CDR2 (germline): SQVTM, ANQGSEA. The CDR3 totals 14 residues. The CDR3 DNA reads TGCAGCGTCGGATACAGGGGGGGCAACTATGGCTACACCTTC. Its translation is CSVGYRGGNYGYTF.